Listed here are 18 T cell receptor beta chains from one sample, sequenced in a study of T cells in women clearing cervical HPV infection (dated by TCRdb to the late 2010s). The receptor library was made with the immunoSEQ multiplex PCR assay. TCRdb re-hosts the immuneACCESS table, in-frame sequences only. Its copies lack some clones; in the studies checked, an unresolved V gene accounts for under half of them, and the cause for the rest is not known. The record for this sample contains tens of thousands of clones. The ten most abundant clones make up about 7% of the sample. Specimen: blood buffy coat. These receptors came from a woman aged 18-70 years with a cervical HPV16 infection that either progressed to CIN3+ or cleared (not recorded which).

With regard to this clone: Read sequence stops 3 residues before the CDR3 end, and the germline J gene provides the missing end. The chain is built from TRBV20-1 and TRBJ1-5; TRBD1 might be the D (5 bases). The CDR3 is 17 residues long. CDR1 and CDR2 (germline): DFQATT, SNEGSKA (reference sequence). V was shortened by 3 bases and J by 3 bases, with 21 bases between the two germline ends. The sequenced CDR3 bases are TGCAGTGCTAGTCCCGGGGGGGTGGATCGTATCAATCAGCCC. Translation gives CSASPGGVDRINQP. The complete CDR3 sequence is CSASPGGVDRINQPQHF.

A word on this clone: The CDR3 end is not reached by the read, which stops 3 residues before it; the germline J gene fills it in. The chain links TRBV6-2 or TRBV6-3 to TRBJ1-2; perhaps TRBD1 as D (5 bases). CDR1 MNHEY and CDR2 SVGEGT come from the germline V gene. The CDR3 extends over 11 amino acids. Partial CDR3 DNA: TGTGCCAGCAGCCCCCGGGGGGAC. It is translated as CASSPRGD. The entire CDR3 reads CASSPRGDYTF.

Details on this clone: The CDR3 end is not reached by the read, which stops 3 residues before it; the germline J gene fills it in. This chain uses TRBV19 with TRBJ1-5; D is undetermined. CDR1 and CDR2 (germline): LNHDA, SQIVND (reference sequence). V was shortened by 1 base and J by 5 bases, with 9 bases between the two germline ends. The CDR3 length is 14 residues. The CDR3: CASSIVQPYQPQHF. CDR3 DNA, as far as it was read: TGTGCCAGTAGTATAGTACAGCCCTATCAGCCC.

Turning to this clone: One end of the junction is discordant with germline, which a read error may explain. Coverage ceases 3 residues before the CDR3 finishes, and the germline J gene fills in the end. The chain employs TRBV7-9 and TRBJ2-3, with TRBD2 as a possible D gene (6 bases). The CDR3 is 14 residues long. Germline lookup yields CDR1 SEHNR and CDR2 FQNEAQ (reference sequence). Partial CDR3 DNA: TGTTCCAGCAGCTTAGGAGGGCCTACAGATACG. It codes for CSSSLGGPTDT. In full, the CDR3 reads CSSSLGGPTDTQYF.

Details on this clone: The read halts 3 residues ahead of the CDR3 end, with the missing end drawn from the germline J gene. V and J are TRBV5-4 and TRBJ2-7; 8 nucleotides agree with TRBD1. With 4 bases clipped from V and 3 bases from J, the junction kept 3 bases outside the gene matches. Looked up from germline, CDR1 is SGHNT and CDR2 is YYREEE (reference sequence). The CDR3 is 13 residues long. The CDR3 sequence: CASSPDRVYEQYF. The covered CDR3 bases are TGTGCCAGCAGCCCGGACAGGGTCTACGAG.

Incomplete CDR3 DNA: TGTGCCAGCAGCTTTAGCGGGTCGGGCACAGATACG. The encoded protein is CASSFSGSGTDT. In full, the CDR3 is CASSFSGSGTDTQYF. This rearrangement joins TRBV7-2 to TRBJ2-3; 7 bases are a match to TRBD2. The missing CDR3 end, 3 residues past where the read stops, is filled in from the germline J gene. The germline CDR1 and CDR2 sequences are SGHTA and FQGNSA. With V trimmed by 3 bases and J by 1 base, 4 bases remained unmatched. The CDR3 is made up of 15 amino acids.

Comments on this clone: The read terminates 3 residues before the CDR3 end, so the remaining end is supplied by the germline J gene. The chain recombines TRBV19 with TRBJ1-2; TRBD1 aligns across 8 bases. Per germline, CDR1 LNHDA and CDR2 SQIVND (reference sequence). The CDR3 totals 14 residues. CDR3 residues: CASSIRTGMDIYTF. The CDR3 DNA, read in part, is TGTGCCAGTAGTATACGGACAGGGATGGACATC.

A remark on this clone: The read ends 3 residues shy of where the CDR3 ends; the end is completed using the germline J gene. J is TRBJ2-2 and V is TRBV20-1; weak D call: TRBD2 (6 bases). Per the germline V gene, CDR1 is DFQATT and CDR2 is SNEGSKA (reference sequence). This CDR3 comprises 16 residues. CDR3 in amino acids: CSAPNMGGSGANVLFF. The CDR3 bases that were read are TGCAGTGCTCCTAATATGGGGGGTTCTGGGGCCAACGTG.

Note on this clone: The read ends 3 residues before the CDR3 terminus; that terminus is restored from the germline J gene. V and J are TRBV7-9 and TRBJ2-1, with TRBD2 matching 9 bases. J was trimmed by 5 bases and V by 6 bases; bases with no gene match: 8. The CDR3 contains 15 residues. From germline, CDR1 is SEHNR and CDR2 FQNEAQ (reference sequence). The sequenced part of the CDR3 DNA is TGTGCCAGCAGAACAGAAGCGGGGGGCCACAATGAG. Its protein is CASRTEAGGHNE. The full CDR3 reads CASRTEAGGHNEQFF.

On this clone itself: The CDR3 end lies 3 residues beyond the end of the read and is filled in from the germline J gene. V usage is TRBV6-2 or TRBV6-3 and J usage is TRBJ1-1; weak D call: TRBD1 (6 bases). The CDR3 totals 15 residues. Germline assignment: CDR1 MNHEY and CDR2 SVGEGT. Trimming took off 6 bases at V and 4 bases at J, with 18 bases between the two ends. Partial CDR3 DNA: TGTGCCAGCAGGATTAACAGAAGGGGGTTCACTGAA. Amino acids: CASRINRRGFTE. The complete CDR3 sequence is CASRINRRGFTEAFF.

This chain's CDR3 is CASSEAAGGTGELFF. The sequenced part of the CDR3 DNA is TGCGCCAGCAGTGAGGCAGCGGGGGGTACCGGGGAG. The chain has TRBV10-1 and TRBJ2-2, with 9 bases lining up with TRBD2. The read ends 3 residues shy of where the CDR3 ends; the end is completed using the germline J gene. V trimming: 2 bases; J trimming: 5 bases; junction bases outside the gene matches: 3. The germline CDR1 and CDR2 sequences are WNHNN and SYGVQD (reference sequence). The length of the CDR3 is 15 residues.

Regarding this clone: The CDR3 is cut off 3 residues early in the read; its end comes from the germline J gene. This chain links TRBV4-1 with TRBJ1-1; D is unresolved. The CDR3 is 17 amino acids. V lost 2 bases to trimming and J lost 0 bases, with 16 bases between them. CDR1 and CDR2 from the germline V gene are MGHRA and YSYEKL. The CDR3 DNA, read in part, is TGCGCCAGCAGCCAAACCCTATTACTAACTATGAACACTGAA. Amino acids: CASSQTLLLTMNTE. The entire CDR3 sequence reads CASSQTLLLTMNTEAFF.

Regarding this clone: The missing CDR3 end, 3 residues past where the read stops, is filled in from the germline J gene. The chain links TRBV23-1 to TRBJ2-3; 7 nucleotides agree with TRBD2. TRBV23-1 is annotated as an ORF whose role is uncertain. V lost 4 bases, J lost 1 base, and 5 bases stayed unmatched. CDR3 length: 15 residues. CDR3 sequence: CASSLERGCTDTQYF. CDR3 DNA, as far as it was read: TGCGCCAGCAGTCTGGAGCGGGGTTGCACAGATACG.

About this clone itself: Sequencing ends 3 residues short of the CDR3 end; the germline J gene provides the rest. The chain joins TRBV10-3 to TRBJ2-1; 8 bases line up with TRBD2. The V gene end was trimmed by 6 bases and the J gene end by 4 bases; junction bases not matched to a gene: 8. The CDR3 consists of 15 residues. The germline gives CDR1 ENHRY, CDR2 SYGVKD. Here the CDR3 reads CAISVAGPSYNEQFF. Incomplete CDR3 DNA: TGTGCCATCAGCGTAGCGGGGCCTTCTTACAATGAG.

A note on this clone: The CDR3 end falls 3 residues outside the read, so it is completed with the germline J gene. The V and J genes are TRBV30 and TRBJ2-7; D call uncertain. The length of the CDR3 is 12 residues. V gave up 2 bases and J gave up 3 bases, with 8 bases separating them. The V gene's germline CDR1 is GTSNPN and CDR2 SVGIG (reference sequence). The sequenced CDR3 bases are TGTGCCTGGAGTTTACTACGCTACGAG. Its translation: CAWSLLRYE. The whole CDR3 protein reads CAWSLLRYEQYF.

Notes on this clone: The CDR3 extends 3 residues past the end of the read, so its final part is completed from the germline J gene. This chain links TRBV20-1 with TRBJ1-6; 8 bases are shared with TRBD1. The CDR3 runs 14 residues. Germline V lookup: CDR1 DFQATT, CDR2 SNEGSKA (reference sequence). Losses at the gene ends were 4 bases for V and 9 bases for J; bases not matched to a gene: 8. Partial CDR3 DNA: TGCAGTGCTATCCAGGGGGCAGTGGGTTCACCC. Amino acids: CSAIQGAVGSP. In full, the CDR3 is CSAIQGAVGSPLHF.

CDR3 DNA, as far as it was read: TGTGCCAGTAGTATAGGCAGGGGTTATGACACCGGGGAG. Its protein is CASSIGRGYDTGE. From start to end, the CDR3 is CASSIGRGYDTGELFF. This chain joins TRBV19 and TRBJ2-2; D possibly corresponds to TRBD1 (6 bases). The CDR3 is cut off 3 residues early in the read; its end comes from the germline J gene. Germline V gene lookup returns CDR1 LNHDA and CDR2 SQIVND (reference sequence). V gave up 1 base and J gave up 3 bases, with 12 bases separating them. This CDR3 has 16 residues.

To note about this clone: The read is 3 residues too short to cover the CDR3 end, so that end is filled in from the germline J gene. V gene TRBV4-2 combines with J gene TRBJ2-3, with D possibly TRBD2 on 5 matching bases. CDR1 LGHNA and CDR2 YNFKEQ come from the germline V gene. Between the trimmed V and J ends, which lost 1 base and 5 bases, there was a span of 16 bases. The CDR3 runs 16 residues. Incomplete CDR3 DNA: TGTGCCAGCAGCCAAGTTACACAGAGGGTGGGAGATACG. This sequence encodes CASSQVTQRVGDT. The CDR3 reads in full as CASSQVTQRVGDTQYF.